Listed below are T cell receptor beta chains from one sample, sequenced in a study of T cell responses to AZD1222 COVID-19 vaccine. The assay was immunoSEQ multiplex PCR, and TCRdb's table has in-frame clones only and misses some. Here the sample spans 150,000 or so clones, 92% being singletons. The sequencing used peripheral blood, collected on day 0 of AZD1222 vaccination. These receptors all stem from an adult in good health. Each CDR3 is given with its conserved first and last residue. The order of the fields is V gene, CDR3 length, J gene, CDR3 protein.

v_gene: TRBV10-3
len: 17
j_gene: TRBJ2-2
CDR3aa: CAISDSSGGRHTGELFF

v_gene: TRBV18
len: 14
j_gene: TRBJ2-7
CDR3aa: CASSPLEDSYEQYF

v_gene: TRBV21-1
len: 15
j_gene: TRBJ2-7
CDR3aa: CASKGDRGGFYEQYF

v_gene: TRBV18
len: 14
j_gene: TRBJ1-5
CDR3aa: CASSPEVGGQPQHF

v_gene: TRBV2
len: 15
j_gene: TRBJ1-4
CDR3aa: CASRDPIPTNEKLFF

v_gene: TRBV6-2/TRBV6-3
len: 15
j_gene: TRBJ1-2
CDR3aa: CASSWARGPNYGYTF

v_gene: TRBV9
len: 15
j_gene: TRBJ1-6
CDR3aa: CASSALGGLNSPLHF

v_gene: TRBV28
len: 15
j_gene: TRBJ1-2
CDR3aa: CASGTPQGANYGYTF

v_gene: TRBV5-4
len: 14
j_gene: TRBJ2-2
CDR3aa: CASSLGLSAGELFF

v_gene: TRBV10-2
len: 13
j_gene: TRBJ1-4
CDR3aa: CASRAGGNEKLFF

v_gene: TRBV4-3
len: 15
j_gene: TRBJ1-6
CDR3aa: CASSRDGQNNSPLHF

v_gene: TRBV18
len: 14
j_gene: TRBJ1-2
CDR3aa: CASSPQGAGYGYTF

v_gene: TRBV7-8
len: 14
j_gene: TRBJ2-5
CDR3aa: CASSLTPRGETQYF

v_gene: TRBV2
len: 24
j_gene: TRBJ1-5
CDR3aa: CASRAKTIQPRDVNGYTTGQPQHF

v_gene: TRBV6-5
len: 15
j_gene: TRBJ1-5
CDR3aa: CASSPGTAGKRPQHF

v_gene: TRBV2
len: 15
j_gene: TRBJ2-1
CDR3aa: CASRRGQGDYNEQFF

v_gene: TRBV24-1
len: 15
j_gene: TRBJ1-4
CDR3aa: CATSDGRDSREKLFF

v_gene: TRBV7-2
len: 15
j_gene: TRBJ1-2
CDR3aa: CASSPRPGGNYGYTF

v_gene: TRBV19
len: 13
j_gene: TRBJ2-3
CDR3aa: CASRNVGTDTQYF

v_gene: TRBV11-2
len: 13
j_gene: TRBJ2-7
CDR3aa: CASSLGEFYEQYF

v_gene: TRBV19
len: 14
j_gene: TRBJ2-4
CDR3aa: CASSIGGTGNIQYF

v_gene: TRBV7-6
len: 13
j_gene: TRBJ2-7
CDR3aa: CASSLRGAYEQYF

v_gene: TRBV21-1
len: 13
j_gene: TRBJ1-2
CDR3aa: CASSKEAGNGYTF

v_gene: TRBV5-1
len: 13
j_gene: TRBJ1-4
CDR3aa: CATRRGEDEKLFF

v_gene: TRBV4-2
len: 14
j_gene: TRBJ1-1
CDR3aa: CASSQWQVNTEAFF

v_gene: TRBV5-5
len: 14
j_gene: TRBJ2-1
CDR3aa: CASTRGRGDNEQFF

v_gene: TRBV29-1
len: 12
j_gene: TRBJ2-7
CDR3aa: CSVSGALYEQYF

v_gene: TRBV5-3
len: 14
j_gene: TRBJ2-5
CDR3aa: CARSLPGIEETQYF

v_gene: TRBV7-2
len: 16
j_gene: TRBJ2-7
CDR3aa: CASSPPAGQSPPEQYF

v_gene: TRBV29-1
len: 10
j_gene: TRBJ2-7
CDR3aa: CSALSDEQYF

v_gene: TRBV6-2/TRBV6-3
len: 12
j_gene: TRBJ1-1
CDR3aa: CASSQDYTEAFF

v_gene: TRBV2
len: 14
j_gene: TRBJ1-1
CDR3aa: CASRMRGGEDEAFF

v_gene: TRBV3-1/TRBV3-2
len: 15
j_gene: TRBJ1-6
CDR3aa: CASSQSGTGVSPLHF

v_gene: TRBV7-9
len: 12
j_gene: TRBJ1-5
CDR3aa: CASSFLDQPQHF

v_gene: TRBV19
len: 18
j_gene: TRBJ1-5
CDR3aa: CASSMTRGQEGSNQPQHF

v_gene: TRBV5-6
len: 14
j_gene: TRBJ2-1
CDR3aa: CASRSGTAYNEQFF

v_gene: TRBV5-4
len: 13
j_gene: TRBJ1-1
CDR3aa: CASSADSYTEAFF

v_gene: TRBV9
len: 15
j_gene: TRBJ2-1
CDR3aa: CASSVAGGYYNEQFF

v_gene: TRBV7-6
len: 16
j_gene: TRBJ1-4
CDR3aa: CASSSISTGRNEKLFF

v_gene: TRBV19
len: 14
j_gene: TRBJ1-5
CDR3aa: CASKTIQGSQPQHF

v_gene: TRBV7-8
len: 14
j_gene: TRBJ1-5
CDR3aa: CASSLDNRNQPQHF

v_gene: TRBV7-8
len: 16
j_gene: TRBJ2-3
CDR3aa: CASSTRLAGDTDTQYF

v_gene: TRBV28
len: 14
j_gene: TRBJ2-7
CDR3aa: CASSPWTGGNEQYF

v_gene: TRBV4-2
len: 12
j_gene: TRBJ1-1
CDR3aa: CASSQDLGEAFF

v_gene: TRBV19
len: 15
j_gene: TRBJ1-5
CDR3aa: CASSISGHSNQPQHF

v_gene: TRBV9
len: 15
j_gene: TRBJ2-3
CDR3aa: CASSVDGRGTDTQYF

v_gene: TRBV7-9
len: 15
j_gene: TRBJ2-1
CDR3aa: CASSFGQSKYNEQFF

v_gene: TRBV5-1
len: 14
j_gene: TRBJ1-5
CDR3aa: CASSLEVEGKSLHF

v_gene: TRBV30
len: 15
j_gene: TRBJ1-2
CDR3aa: CAWELQARRQRGYTF

v_gene: TRBV7-2
len: 16
j_gene: TRBJ1-6
CDR3aa: CASSLSSGIGHRPLHF

v_gene: TRBV18
len: 15
j_gene: TRBJ1-1
CDR3aa: CASSPSYSGDTEAFF

v_gene: TRBV3-1/TRBV3-2
len: 14
j_gene: TRBJ2-7
CDR3aa: CASSQRYEIRGQYF

v_gene: TRBV3-1/TRBV3-2
len: 18
j_gene: TRBJ1-6
CDR3aa: CASSRMTGKGSYNSPLHF

v_gene: TRBV5-4
len: 15
j_gene: TRBJ2-1
CDR3aa: CASSLDRSSYNEQFF